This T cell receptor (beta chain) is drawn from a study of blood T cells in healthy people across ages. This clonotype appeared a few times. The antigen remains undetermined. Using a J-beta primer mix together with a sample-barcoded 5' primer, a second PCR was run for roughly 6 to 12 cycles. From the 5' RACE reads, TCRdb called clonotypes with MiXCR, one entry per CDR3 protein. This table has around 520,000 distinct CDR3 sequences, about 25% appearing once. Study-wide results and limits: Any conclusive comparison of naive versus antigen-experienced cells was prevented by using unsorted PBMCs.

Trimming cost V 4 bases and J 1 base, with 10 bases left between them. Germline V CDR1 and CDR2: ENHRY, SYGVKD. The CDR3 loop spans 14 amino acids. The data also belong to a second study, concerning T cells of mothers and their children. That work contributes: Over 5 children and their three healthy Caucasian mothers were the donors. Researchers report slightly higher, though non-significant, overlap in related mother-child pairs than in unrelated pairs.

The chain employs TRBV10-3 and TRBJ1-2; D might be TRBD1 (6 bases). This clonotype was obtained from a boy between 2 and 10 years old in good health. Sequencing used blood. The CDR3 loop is CAISVRGVNYGYTF. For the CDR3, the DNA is TGTGCCATCAGTGTGAGGGGGGTTAACTATGGCTACACCTTC.